The clone carrying this T cell receptor (beta chain) was counted between two and nine times. Its antigen is not known. These data originate in a study of T cells in Graves' hyperthyroidism and ophthalmopathy. The source material, RNA transcripts, was used to amplify TCR beta CDR3 regions. HTBI primers were the set used in a first-round RT-PCR of the TCR CDR3. TCRdb used MiXCR to reprocess the multiplex PCR reads, holding one entry per CDR3 protein. The data contain some 400,000 distinct CDR3 sequences, less than 15% of them singletons. Trimming removed 6 bases from V and 7 bases from J, with 27 bases in between. The CDR3 sequence is 17 residues long. The germline V gene encodes CDR1 MDHEN and CDR2 SYDVKM. Findings and caveats of the study: Ophthalmopathy was separated from stable hyperthyroidism by a 13 V-J model.

Recently diagnosed hyperthyroidism of less than 2 months' duration affected patients aged 18 to 65. Uncontrolled infection, other autoimmune disease, pregnancy and lactation each barred patients from inclusion. The receptor comes from a man aged 30 to 45 with Graves' hyperthyroidism that later progressed to Graves' ophthalmopathy. Sample: blood. The chain couples TRBV28 to TRBJ2-5; D is undetermined. DNA of the CDR3: TGTGCCAGCAGATCTACCCGGCCGAAAGATCGAATCGGGACCCAGTACTTC. Its translation is CASRSTRPKDRIGTQYF.